What follows is one T cell receptor beta chain and its context. What it binds is not known. With 60 Vbeta and 13 Jbeta primers, the PCR was carried out. TCRdb's table, derived via immunoSEQ multiplex PCR, lists solely in-frame clones and lacks some. The data contain 96,000 or so clones, about 70% of them singletons. This entry is derived from a study of cytomegalovirus exposure and HLA in healthy donors. As for the study in general: A prior study identified approximately 120 million unique TCR beta sequences from 190 million or so T cells.

Study observations and caveats: The only immune exposure information that was available was CMV serostatus. Reports state that TCR beta sequences accurately predicted most subjects' HLA-A and HLA-B alleles. What was likely a sequencing artifact was a cluster of highly shared sequence variants.

With V trimmed by 4 bases and J by 5 bases, 12 bases remained unmatched. Germline lookup yields CDR1 SGHTA and CDR2 FQGNSA. There are 17 residues in the CDR3. This chain links TRBV7-2 with TRBJ1-1; 11 bases align to TRBD1. The clonotype originates from a female donor in good health and CMV-seropositive. The sample was PBMCs. CDR3: CASSSRGQGAPRTEAFF. CDR3 DNA: TGTGCCAGCAGCTCTAGAGGACAGGGGGCTCCGAGGACTGAAGCTTTCTTT.